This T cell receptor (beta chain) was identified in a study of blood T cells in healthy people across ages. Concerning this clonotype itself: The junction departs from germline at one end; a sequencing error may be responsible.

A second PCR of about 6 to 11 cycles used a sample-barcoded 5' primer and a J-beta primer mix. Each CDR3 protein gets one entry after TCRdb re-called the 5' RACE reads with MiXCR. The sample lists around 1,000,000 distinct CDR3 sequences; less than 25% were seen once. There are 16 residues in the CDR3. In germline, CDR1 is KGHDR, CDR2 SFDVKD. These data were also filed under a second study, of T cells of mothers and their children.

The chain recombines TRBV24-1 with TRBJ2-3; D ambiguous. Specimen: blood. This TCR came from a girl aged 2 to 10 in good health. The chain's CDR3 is CATSDLAGWSTDTQYF. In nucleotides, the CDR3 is TGTGCCACCAGTGATTTAGCCGGGTGGAGCACAGACACGCAGTATTTT.